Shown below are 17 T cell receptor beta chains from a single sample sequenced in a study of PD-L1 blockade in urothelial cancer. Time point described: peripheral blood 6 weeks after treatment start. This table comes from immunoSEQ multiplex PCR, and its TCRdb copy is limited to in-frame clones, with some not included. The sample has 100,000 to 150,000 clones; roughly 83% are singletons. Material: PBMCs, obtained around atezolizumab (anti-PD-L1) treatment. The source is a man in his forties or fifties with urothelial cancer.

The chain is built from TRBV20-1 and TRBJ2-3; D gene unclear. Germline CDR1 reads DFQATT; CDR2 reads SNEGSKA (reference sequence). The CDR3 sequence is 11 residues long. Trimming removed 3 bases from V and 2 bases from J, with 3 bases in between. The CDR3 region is CSASLTDTQYF. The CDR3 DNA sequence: TGCAGTGCTAGCCTCACAGATACGCAGTATTTT.

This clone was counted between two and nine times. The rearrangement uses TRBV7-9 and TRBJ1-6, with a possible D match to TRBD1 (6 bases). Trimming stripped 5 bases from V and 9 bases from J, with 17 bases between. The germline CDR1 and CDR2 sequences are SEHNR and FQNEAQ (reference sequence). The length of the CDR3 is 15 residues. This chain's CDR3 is CASSHSTGKISPLHF. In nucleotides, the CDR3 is TGTGCCAGCAGCCATTCCACAGGGAAGATTTCACCCCTCCACTTT.

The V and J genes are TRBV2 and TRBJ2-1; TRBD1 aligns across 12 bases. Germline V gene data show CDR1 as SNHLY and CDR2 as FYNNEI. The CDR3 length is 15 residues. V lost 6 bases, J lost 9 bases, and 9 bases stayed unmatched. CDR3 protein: CASRVGGTGGGEQFF. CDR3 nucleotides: TGTGCCAGCAGGGTGGGCGGGACAGGGGGCGGTGAGCAGTTCTTC.

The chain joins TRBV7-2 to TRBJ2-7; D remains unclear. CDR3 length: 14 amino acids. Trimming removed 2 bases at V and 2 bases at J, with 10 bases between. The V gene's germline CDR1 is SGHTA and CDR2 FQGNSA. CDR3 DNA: TGTGCCAGCAGCTTAAATCCCGGAGCCTACGAGCAGTACTTC. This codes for CASSLNPGAYEQYF.

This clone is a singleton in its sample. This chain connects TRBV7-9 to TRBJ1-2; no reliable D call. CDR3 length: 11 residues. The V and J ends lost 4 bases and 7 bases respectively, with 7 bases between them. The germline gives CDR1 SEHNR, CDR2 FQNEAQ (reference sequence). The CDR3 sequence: CASSSGFGYTF. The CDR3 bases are TGTGCCAGCAGCTCCGGTTTTGGCTACACCTTC.

In DNA, the CDR3 is TGTGCCAGCAGCACAAGCGGGAGACTTAGCAATGAGCAGTTCTTC. It codes for CASSTSGRLSNEQFF. This chain joins TRBV7-9 and TRBJ2-1; 8 nucleotides agree with TRBD2. Germline values: CDR1 SEHNR, CDR2 FQNEAQ (reference sequence). The J segment lost 6 bases and the V segment lost 5 bases, leaving 9 bases of the junction unmatched. This CDR3 spans 15 amino acids.

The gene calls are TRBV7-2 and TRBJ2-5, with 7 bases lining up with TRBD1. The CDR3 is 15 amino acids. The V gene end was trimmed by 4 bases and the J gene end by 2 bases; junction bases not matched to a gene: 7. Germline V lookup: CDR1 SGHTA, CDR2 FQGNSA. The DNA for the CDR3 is TGTGCCAGCAGCTCACCCGGGACAGCACAAGAGACCCAGTACTTC. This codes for CASSSPGTAQETQYF. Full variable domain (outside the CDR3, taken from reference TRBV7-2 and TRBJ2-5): GAGVSQSPSNKVTEKGKDVELRCDPISGHTALYWYRQSLGQGLEFLIYFQGNSAPDKSGLPSDRFSAERTGGSVSTLTIQRTQQEDSAVYLCASSSPGTAQETQYFGPGTRLLVL.

The CDR3 region has the DNA TGTGCCAGCAGCGGGACTAGCGGGAGTTGGTCCTACAATGAGCAGTTCTTC. Translating it yields CASSGTSGSWSYNEQFF. The V and J genes are TRBV28 and TRBJ2-1; 14 bases map to TRBD2. Germline CDR1 reads MDHEN; CDR2 reads SYDVKM. V lost 6 bases and J lost 1; bases outside the gene matches: 5. The CDR3 length is 17 residues.

CDR3 coding DNA: TGTGCCAGCACCGGCGGGAGGTTAGTAGGGGAGCAGTACTTC. The encoded protein is CASTGGRLVGEQYF. The genes are TRBV6-5 and TRBJ2-7; 8 bases match TRBD2. CDR1 MNHEY and CDR2 SVGAGI come from the germline V gene. The V segment lost 7 bases and the J segment 7 bases; nucleotides outside the gene matches: 12. The CDR3 runs 14 residues.

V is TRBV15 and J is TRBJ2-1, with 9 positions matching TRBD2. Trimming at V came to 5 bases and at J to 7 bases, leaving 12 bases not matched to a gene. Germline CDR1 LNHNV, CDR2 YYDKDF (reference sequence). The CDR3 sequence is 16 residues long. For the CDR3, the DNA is TGTGCCACCAGCGGCAGAGGCGGGAGGGCCCGAAATGAGCAGTTCTTC. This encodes CATSGRGGRARNEQFF.

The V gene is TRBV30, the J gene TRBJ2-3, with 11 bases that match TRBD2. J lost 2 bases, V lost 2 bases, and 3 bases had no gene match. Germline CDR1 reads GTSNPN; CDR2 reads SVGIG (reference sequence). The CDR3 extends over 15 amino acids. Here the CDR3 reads CAWSRLAGNTDTQYF. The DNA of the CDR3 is TGTGCCTGGAGTCGACTAGCGGGGAACACAGATACGCAGTATTTT.

Written as DNA, the CDR3 is TGTGCCAGCAGCCAAGACATAGTCTCGGGGTACAATGAGCAGTTCTTC. It specifies CASSQDIVSGYNEQFF. V and J are TRBV4-2 and TRBJ2-1; weak D call: TRBD2 (5 bases). Looked up from germline, CDR1 is LGHNA and CDR2 is YNFKEQ. Trimming cost V 0 bases and J 4 bases, with 13 bases left between them. The CDR3 is 16 amino acids.

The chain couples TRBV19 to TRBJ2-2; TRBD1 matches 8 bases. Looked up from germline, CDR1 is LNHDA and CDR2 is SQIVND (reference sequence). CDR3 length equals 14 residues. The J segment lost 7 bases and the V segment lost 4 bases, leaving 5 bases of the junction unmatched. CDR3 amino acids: CASSKGQVYGELFF. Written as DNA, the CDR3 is TGTGCCAGTAGTAAGGGACAGGTTTACGGGGAGCTGTTTTTT.

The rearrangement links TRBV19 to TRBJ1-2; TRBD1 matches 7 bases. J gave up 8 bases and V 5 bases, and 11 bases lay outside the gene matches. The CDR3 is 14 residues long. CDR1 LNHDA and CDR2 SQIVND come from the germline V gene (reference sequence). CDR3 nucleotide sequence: TGTGCCAGTAGTGCCAAAGGGGGCCTCGGGGGCTACACCTTC. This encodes CASSAKGGLGGYTF.

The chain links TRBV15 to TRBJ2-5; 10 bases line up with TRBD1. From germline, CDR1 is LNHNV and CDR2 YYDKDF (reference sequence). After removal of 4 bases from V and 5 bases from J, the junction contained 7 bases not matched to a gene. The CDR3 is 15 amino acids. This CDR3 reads CATSIGQGVGETQYF. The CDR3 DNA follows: TGTGCCACCAGCATAGGACAGGGGGTCGGGGAGACCCAGTACTTC.

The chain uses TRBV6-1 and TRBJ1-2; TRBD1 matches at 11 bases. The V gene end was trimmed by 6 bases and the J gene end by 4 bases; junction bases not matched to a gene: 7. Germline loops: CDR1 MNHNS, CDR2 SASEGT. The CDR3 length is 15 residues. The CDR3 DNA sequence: TGTGCCAGCAGATCAGGACAGGGGGCTAGCTATGGCTACACCTTC. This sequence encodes CASRSGQGASYGYTF.

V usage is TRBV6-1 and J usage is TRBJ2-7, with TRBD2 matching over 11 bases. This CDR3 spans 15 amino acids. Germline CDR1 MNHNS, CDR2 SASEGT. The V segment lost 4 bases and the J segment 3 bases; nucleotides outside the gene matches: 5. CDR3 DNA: TGTGCCAGCAGTGGCGCGGGACTAGCGGTCTACGAGCAGTACTTC. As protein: CASSGAGLAVYEQYF.